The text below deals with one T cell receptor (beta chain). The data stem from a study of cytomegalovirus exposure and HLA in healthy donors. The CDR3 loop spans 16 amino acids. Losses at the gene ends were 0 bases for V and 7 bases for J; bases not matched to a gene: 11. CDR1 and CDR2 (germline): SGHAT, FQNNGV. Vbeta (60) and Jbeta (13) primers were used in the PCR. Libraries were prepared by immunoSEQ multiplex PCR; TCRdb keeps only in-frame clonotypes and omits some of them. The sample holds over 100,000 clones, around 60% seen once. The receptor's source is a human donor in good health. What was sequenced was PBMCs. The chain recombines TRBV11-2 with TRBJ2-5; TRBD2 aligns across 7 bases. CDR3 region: CASSLDLGGSSRTQYF. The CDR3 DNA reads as TGTGCCAGCAGCTTAGATTTGGGGGGGTCGAGTCGGACCCAGTACTTC.